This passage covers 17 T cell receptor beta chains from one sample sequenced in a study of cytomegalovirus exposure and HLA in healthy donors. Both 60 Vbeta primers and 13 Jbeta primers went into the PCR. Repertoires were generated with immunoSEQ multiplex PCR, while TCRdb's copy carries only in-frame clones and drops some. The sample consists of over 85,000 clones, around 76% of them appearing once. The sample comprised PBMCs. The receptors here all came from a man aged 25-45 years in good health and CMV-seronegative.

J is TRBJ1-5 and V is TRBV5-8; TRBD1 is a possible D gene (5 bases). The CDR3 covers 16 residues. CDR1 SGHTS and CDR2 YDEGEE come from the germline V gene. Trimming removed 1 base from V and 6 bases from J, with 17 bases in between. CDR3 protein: CASSLIRVGVGQPQHF. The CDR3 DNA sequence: TGTGCCAGCAGCTTGATTAGGGTAGGGGTTGGTCAGCCCCAGCATTTT.

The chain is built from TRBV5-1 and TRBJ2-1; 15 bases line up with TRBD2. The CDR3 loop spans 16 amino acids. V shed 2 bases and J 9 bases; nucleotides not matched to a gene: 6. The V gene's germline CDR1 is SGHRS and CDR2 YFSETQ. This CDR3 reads CASSLGTSGGTTEQFF. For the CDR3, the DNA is TGCGCCAGCAGCTTAGGGACTAGCGGGGGGACTACTGAGCAGTTCTTC. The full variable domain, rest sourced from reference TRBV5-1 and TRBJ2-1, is KAGVTQTPRYLIKTRGQQVTLSCSPISGHRSVSWYQQTPGQGLQFLFEYFSETQRNKGNFPGRFSGRQFSNSRSEMNVSTLELGDSALYLCASSLGTSGGTTEQFFGPGTRLTVL.

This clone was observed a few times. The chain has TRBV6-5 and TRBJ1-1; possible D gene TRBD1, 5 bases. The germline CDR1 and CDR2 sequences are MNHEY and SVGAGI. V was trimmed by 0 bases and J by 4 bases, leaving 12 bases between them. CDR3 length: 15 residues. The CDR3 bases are TGTGCCAGCAGTTACTCTGGGGCAGGACGCACTGAAGCTTTCTTT. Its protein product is CASSYSGAGRTEAFF.

In DNA, the CDR3 is TGTGCCAGCAGCTTGAACAGCCCCATAAACACCGGGGAGCTGTTTTTT. Amino acids: CASSLNSPINTGELFF. J is TRBJ2-2 and V is TRBV7-3; D unresolved. The length of the CDR3 is 16 residues. V shed 3 bases and J shed 2 bases, with 13 bases lying between them. CDR1 is SGHTA, CDR2 FQGTGA, per germline.

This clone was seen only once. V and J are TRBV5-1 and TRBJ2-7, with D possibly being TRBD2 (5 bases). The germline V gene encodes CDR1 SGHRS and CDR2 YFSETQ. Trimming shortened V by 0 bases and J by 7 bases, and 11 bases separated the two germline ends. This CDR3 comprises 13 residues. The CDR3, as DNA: TGCGCCAGCAGCTTGGAACCCTCGGGAGAGCAGTACGTC. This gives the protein CASSLEPSGEQYV.

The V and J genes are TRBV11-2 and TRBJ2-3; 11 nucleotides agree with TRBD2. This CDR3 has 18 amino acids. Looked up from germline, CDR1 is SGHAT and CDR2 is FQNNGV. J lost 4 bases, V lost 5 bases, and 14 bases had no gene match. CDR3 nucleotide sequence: TGTGCCAGCAGCCTCGGGCGGCTAGCGGGAGGTCCCCCAGATACGCAGTATTTT. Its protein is CASSLGRLAGGPPDTQYF.

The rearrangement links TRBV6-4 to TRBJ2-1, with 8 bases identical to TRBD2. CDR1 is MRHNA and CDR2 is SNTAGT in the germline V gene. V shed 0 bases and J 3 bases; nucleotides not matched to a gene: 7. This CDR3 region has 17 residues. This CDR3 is CASSDSARRGDYNEQFF. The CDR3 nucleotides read TGTGCCAGCAGTGACTCAGCGAGGCGGGGGGACTACAATGAGCAGTTCTTC.

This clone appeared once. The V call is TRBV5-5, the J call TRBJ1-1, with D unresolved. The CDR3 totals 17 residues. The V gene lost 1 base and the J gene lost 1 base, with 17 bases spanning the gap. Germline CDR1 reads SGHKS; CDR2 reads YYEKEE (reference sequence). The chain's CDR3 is CASSLKAGGGQNTEAFF. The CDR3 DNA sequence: TGTGCCAGCAGCTTGAAGGCAGGAGGAGGCCAGAACACTGAAGCTTTCTTT.

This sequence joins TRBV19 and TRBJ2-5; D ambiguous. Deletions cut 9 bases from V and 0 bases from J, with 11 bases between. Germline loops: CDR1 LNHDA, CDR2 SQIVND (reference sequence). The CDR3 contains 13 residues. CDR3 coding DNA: TGTGCCAGCAAAATCCGGGACCAAGAGACCCAGTACTTC. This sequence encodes CASKIRDQETQYF.

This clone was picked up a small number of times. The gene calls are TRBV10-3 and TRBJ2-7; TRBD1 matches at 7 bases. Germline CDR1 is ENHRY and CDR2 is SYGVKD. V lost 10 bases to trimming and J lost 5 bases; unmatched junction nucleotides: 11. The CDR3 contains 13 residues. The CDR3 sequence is CATGDSEMNEQYV. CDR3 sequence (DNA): TGTGCCACCGGGGACAGCGAGATGAACGAGCAGTACGTC.

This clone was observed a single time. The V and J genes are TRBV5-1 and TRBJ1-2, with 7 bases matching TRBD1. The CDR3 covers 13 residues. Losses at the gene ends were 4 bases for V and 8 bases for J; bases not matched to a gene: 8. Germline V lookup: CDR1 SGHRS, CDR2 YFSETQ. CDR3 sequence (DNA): TGCGCCAGCAGCCCGGAAAGGGGGCGAGGCTACACCTTC. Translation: CASSPERGRGYTF.

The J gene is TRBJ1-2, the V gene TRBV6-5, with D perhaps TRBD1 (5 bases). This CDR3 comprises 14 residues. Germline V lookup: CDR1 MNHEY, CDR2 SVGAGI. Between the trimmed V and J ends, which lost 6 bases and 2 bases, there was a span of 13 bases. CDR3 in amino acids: CASSATSGNYGYTF. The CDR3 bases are TGTGCCAGCAGCGCCACCTCAGGGAACTATGGCTACACCTTC.

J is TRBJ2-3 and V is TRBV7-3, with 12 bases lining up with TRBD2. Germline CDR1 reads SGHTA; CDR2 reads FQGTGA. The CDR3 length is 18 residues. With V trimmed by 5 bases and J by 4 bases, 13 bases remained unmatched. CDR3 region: CASSLQSASGRAPDTQYF. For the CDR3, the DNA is TGTGCCAGCAGCCTCCAATCAGCTAGCGGGAGGGCCCCAGATACGCAGTATTTT.

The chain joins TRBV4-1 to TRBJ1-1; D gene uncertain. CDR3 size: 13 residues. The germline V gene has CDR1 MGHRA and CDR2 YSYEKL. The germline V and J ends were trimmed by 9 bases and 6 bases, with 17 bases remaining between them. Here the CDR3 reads CASKLTVIAEAFF. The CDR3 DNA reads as TGCGCCAGTAAACTTACAGTTATTGCTGAAGCTTTCTTT.

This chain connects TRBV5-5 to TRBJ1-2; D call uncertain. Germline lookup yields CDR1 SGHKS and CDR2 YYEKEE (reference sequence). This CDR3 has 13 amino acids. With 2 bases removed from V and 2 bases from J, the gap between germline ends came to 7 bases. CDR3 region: CASSFVENYGYTF. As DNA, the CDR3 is TGTGCCAGCAGCTTCGTGGAGAACTATGGCTACACCTTC.

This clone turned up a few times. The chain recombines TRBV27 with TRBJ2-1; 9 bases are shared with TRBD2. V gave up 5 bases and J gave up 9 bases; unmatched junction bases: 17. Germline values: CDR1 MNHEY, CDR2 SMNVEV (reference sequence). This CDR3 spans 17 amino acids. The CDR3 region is CASSPDGTSTTWGEQFF. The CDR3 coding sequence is TGTGCCAGCAGTCCGGACGGGACTAGCACGACTTGGGGTGAGCAGTTCTTC.

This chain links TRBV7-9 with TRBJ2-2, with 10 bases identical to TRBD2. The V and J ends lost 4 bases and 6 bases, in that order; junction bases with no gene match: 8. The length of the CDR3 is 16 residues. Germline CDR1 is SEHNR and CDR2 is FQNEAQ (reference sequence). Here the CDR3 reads CASSSQREGLAGELFF. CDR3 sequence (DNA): TGTGCCAGCAGCTCCCAGCGGGAGGGCCTTGCCGGGGAGCTGTTTTTT.